This TCR beta chain is drawn from a study of patients and donors after allogeneic stem cell transplantation. TCRdb recomputed calls from the RT-PCR reads with MiXCR, one row per CDR3 protein. The profile shows tens of thousands of distinct CDR3 sequences, 6.8% of them singletons. This clonotype was detected a few times. Deletions cut 4 bases from V and 2 bases from J, with 24 bases between. In germline, CDR1 is SEHNR, CDR2 FQNEAQ (reference sequence). CDR3 length equals 18 residues. This clonotype was sampled from a human donor who was either an allogeneic HSCT recipient or a stem cell or donor lymphocyte infusion donor (not recorded which). It is not recorded whose cells these are; they may come from a transplant donor. The sequencing sample was made of blood, either unsorted or a sorted T cell fraction (not recorded which). The genes are TRBV7-9 and TRBJ2-7, with TRBD1 as a possible D gene (5 bases). CDR3 sequence reads: CASSSELGRGRGPYEQYF. In nucleotides, the CDR3 is TGTGCCAGCAGCTCAGAGTTAGGTAGGGGAAGGGGTCCCTACGAGCAGTACTTC. Variable domain in full (rest from reference TRBV7-9 and TRBJ2-7): DTGVSQNPRHKITKRGQNVTFRCDPISEHNRLYWYRQTLGQGPEFLTYFQNEAQLEKSRLLSDRFSAERPKGSFSTLEIQRTEQGDSAMYLCASSSELGRGRGPYEQYFGPGTRLTVT.